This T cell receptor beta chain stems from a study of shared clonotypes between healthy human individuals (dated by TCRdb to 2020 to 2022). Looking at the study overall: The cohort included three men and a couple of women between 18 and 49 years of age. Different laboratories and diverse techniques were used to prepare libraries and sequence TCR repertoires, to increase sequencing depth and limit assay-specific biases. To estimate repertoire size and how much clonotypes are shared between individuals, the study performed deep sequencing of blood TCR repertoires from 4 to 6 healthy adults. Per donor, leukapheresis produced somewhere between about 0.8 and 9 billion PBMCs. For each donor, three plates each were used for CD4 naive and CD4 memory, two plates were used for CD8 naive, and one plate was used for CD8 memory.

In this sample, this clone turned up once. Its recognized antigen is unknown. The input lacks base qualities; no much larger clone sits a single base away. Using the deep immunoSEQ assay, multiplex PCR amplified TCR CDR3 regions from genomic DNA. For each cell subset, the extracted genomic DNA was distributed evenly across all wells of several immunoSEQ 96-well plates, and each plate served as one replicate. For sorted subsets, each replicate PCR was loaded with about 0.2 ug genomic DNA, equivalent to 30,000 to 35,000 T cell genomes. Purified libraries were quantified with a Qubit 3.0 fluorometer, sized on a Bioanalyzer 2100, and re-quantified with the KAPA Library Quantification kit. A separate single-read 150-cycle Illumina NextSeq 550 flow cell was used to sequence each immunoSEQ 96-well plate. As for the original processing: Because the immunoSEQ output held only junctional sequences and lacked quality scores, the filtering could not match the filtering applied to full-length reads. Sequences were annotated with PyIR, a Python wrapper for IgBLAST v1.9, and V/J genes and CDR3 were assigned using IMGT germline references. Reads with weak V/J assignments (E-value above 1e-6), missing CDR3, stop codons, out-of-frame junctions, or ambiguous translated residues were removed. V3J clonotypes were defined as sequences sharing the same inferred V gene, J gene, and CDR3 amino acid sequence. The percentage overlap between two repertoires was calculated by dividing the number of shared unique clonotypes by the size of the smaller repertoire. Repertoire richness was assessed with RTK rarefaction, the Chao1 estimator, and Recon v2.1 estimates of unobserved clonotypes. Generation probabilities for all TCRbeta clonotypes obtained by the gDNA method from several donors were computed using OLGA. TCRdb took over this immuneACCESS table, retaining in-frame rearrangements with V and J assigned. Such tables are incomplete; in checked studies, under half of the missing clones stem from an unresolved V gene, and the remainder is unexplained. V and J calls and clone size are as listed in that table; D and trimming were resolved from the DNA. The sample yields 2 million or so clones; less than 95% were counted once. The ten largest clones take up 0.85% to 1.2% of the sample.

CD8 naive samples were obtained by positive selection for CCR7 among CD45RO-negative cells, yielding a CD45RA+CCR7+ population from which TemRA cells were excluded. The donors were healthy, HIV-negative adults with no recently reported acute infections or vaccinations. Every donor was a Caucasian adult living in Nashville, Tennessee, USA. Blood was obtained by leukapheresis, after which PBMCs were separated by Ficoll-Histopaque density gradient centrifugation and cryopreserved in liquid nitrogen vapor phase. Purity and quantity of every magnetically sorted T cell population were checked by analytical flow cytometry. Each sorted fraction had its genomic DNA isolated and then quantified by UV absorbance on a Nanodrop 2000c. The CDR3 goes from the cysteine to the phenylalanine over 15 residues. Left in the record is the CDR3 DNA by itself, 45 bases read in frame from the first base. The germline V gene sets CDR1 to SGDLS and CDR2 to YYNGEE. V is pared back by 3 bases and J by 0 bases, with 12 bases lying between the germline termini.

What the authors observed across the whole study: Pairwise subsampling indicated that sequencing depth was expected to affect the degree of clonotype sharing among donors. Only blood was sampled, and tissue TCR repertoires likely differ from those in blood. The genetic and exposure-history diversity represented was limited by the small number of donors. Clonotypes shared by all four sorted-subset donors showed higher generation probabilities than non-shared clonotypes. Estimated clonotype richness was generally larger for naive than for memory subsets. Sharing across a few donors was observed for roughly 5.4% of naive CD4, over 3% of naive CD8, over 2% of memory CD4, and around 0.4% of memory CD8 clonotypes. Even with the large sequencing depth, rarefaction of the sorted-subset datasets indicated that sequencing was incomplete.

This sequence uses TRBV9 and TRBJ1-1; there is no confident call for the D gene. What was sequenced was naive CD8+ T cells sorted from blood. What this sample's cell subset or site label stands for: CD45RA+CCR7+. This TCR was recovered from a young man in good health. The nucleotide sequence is TGTGCCAGCAGCGACCCCAAGGGTATGAACACTGAAGCTTTCTTT. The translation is CASSDPKGMNTEAFF.